This is a list of T cell receptor beta chains from one sample in a study of siplizumab effects on memory and regulatory T cells. Their recognized antigens are unknown. Sequenced by immunoSEQ multiplex PCR; TCRdb stores in-frame clones only, minus some. Of approximately 3,000 clones listed, around 47% are singletons. Sequencing input: CFSE-low (dividing) CD4+ T cells sorted from an allogeneic mixed lymphocyte reaction. Every receptor here comes from a human donor in good health; the cells came from an allogeneic mixed lymphocyte reaction. CDR3s include the opening cysteine and the closing phenylalanine or tryptophan. A D gene is named only where the DNA matches it firmly. A clone size is listed for some rows: how often the clone was seen (once, few, many), or a class if it is expanded.

v_call: TRBV5-1
clone_size: NA
j_call: TRBJ2-5
d_call: TRBD1
cdr3_nt: TGCGCCAGCAGCACGGGACAGGGGGCTCTTGAGACCCAGTACTTC
cdr3_aa: CASSTGQGALETQYF

v_call: TRBV6-6
clone_size: NA
j_call: TRBJ1-5
d_call: NA
cdr3_nt: TGTGCCAGCAGTTACCAATTTGGGGGCAATCAGCCCCAGCATTTT
cdr3_aa: CASSYQFGGNQPQHF

v_call: TRBV9
clone_size: NA
j_call: TRBJ2-2
d_call: NA
cdr3_nt: TGTGCCAGCAGCGTCACGGGAACTTCCAGGGAGCTGTTTTTT
cdr3_aa: CASSVTGTSRELFF

v_call: TRBV10-3
clone_size: NA
j_call: TRBJ1-3
d_call: NA
cdr3_nt: TGTGCCATCAGTGAGTCTCGAGGAAACACCATATATTTT
cdr3_aa: CAISESRGNTIYF

v_call: TRBV4-1
clone_size: NA
j_call: TRBJ2-7
d_call: TRBD1
cdr3_nt: TGCGCCAGCAGCCAAATTGGGGGACAGGGCCTCTACGAGCAGTACTTC
cdr3_aa: CASSQIGGQGLYEQYF

v_call: TRBV18
clone_size: NA
j_call: TRBJ2-7
d_call: NA
cdr3_nt: TGTGCCAGCTCACTTACGGGCCACGAGCAGTACTTC
cdr3_aa: CASSLTGHEQYF

v_call: TRBV11-3
clone_size: once
j_call: TRBJ2-7
d_call: TRBD1
cdr3_nt: TGTGCCAGCAGCTTCGGGACAGGGACGAGCTACGAGCAGTACTTC
cdr3_aa: CASSFGTGTSYEQYF

v_call: TRBV5-4
clone_size: NA
j_call: TRBJ2-7
d_call: TRBD2
cdr3_nt: TGTGCCAGCAGCCTCCGGACTAGCGGGAGGGCTGAGCAGTACTTC
cdr3_aa: CASSLRTSGRAEQYF

v_call: TRBV7-3
clone_size: once
j_call: TRBJ1-6
d_call: NA
cdr3_nt: TGTGCCAGCAGCCCCCTCCCTCAGGGCATGGGGTCACCCCTCCACTTT
cdr3_aa: CASSPLPQGMGSPLHF

v_call: TRBV7-3
clone_size: NA
j_call: TRBJ1-1
d_call: NA
cdr3_nt: TGTGCCAGCAGCTTGCAGTATAACACTGAAGCTTTCTTT
cdr3_aa: CASSLQYNTEAFF

v_call: TRBV7-9
clone_size: few
j_call: TRBJ1-2
d_call: NA
cdr3_nt: TGTGCCAGCAGCTTACTTCTTGGGCAGCGCGGCTACACCTTC
cdr3_aa: CASSLLLGQRGYTF